Listed below are T cell receptor beta chains from one sample, sequenced in a study of human T cells and chemical hapten exposure. Each CDR3 protein gets one entry after TCRdb re-called the 5' RACE reads with MiXCR. Of about 140,000 distinct CDR3 sequences in the sample, around 4% were seen once. Receptors were obtained from a female donor in good health. The CDR3 runs from the conserved cysteine through the conserved F or W. D genes are given only for firm matches. Clone size is given for some rows only: seen once, a few or many times, or a class if the clone is expanded.

J: TRBJ1-5; D: .; V: TRBV2; size: few; DNA: TGTGCCAGCAGTCAAGGAGGGACACATAATCAGCCCCAGCATTTT; CDR3: CASSQGGTHNQPQHF
J: TRBJ2-1; D: .; V: TRBV9; size: many; DNA: TGTGCCAGCAGCGCTCCGGGGGGCGGGGGAGACAATGAGCAGTTCTTC; CDR3: CASSAPGGGGDNEQFF
J: TRBJ1-1; D: TRBD1; V: TRBV4-2; size: many; DNA: TGTGCCAGCAGCCATACCGGGACAGGAGCTGAAGCTTTCTTT; CDR3: CASSHTGTGAEAFF
J: TRBJ1-5; D: .; V: TRBV3-1; size: many; DNA: TGTGCCAGCAGCCAAGGGACATTGGCCCAGCATTTT; CDR3: CASSQGTLAQHF
J: TRBJ2-6; D: .; V: TRBV5-4; size: few; DNA: TGTGCCAGCAGCTGGACCCAAACCGCTGGGGCCAACGTCCTGACTTTC; CDR3: CASSWTQTAGANVLTF
J: TRBJ2-3; D: TRBD2; V: TRBV9; size: .; DNA: TGTGCCAGCAGCGCGGGGGGGAGCACAGATACGCAGTATTTT; CDR3: CASSAGGSTDTQYF
J: TRBJ1-6; D: .; V: TRBV10-3; size: many; DNA: TGTGCCATCAGTGAACCCCAGGGCTCCTATAATTCACCCCTCCACTTT; CDR3: CAISEPQGSYNSPLHF
J: TRBJ2-3; D: .; V: TRBV3-1; size: .; DNA: TGTGCCAGCAGCCCGGGCCTTGGCCCGTGCACAGATACGCAGTATTTT; CDR3: CASSPGLGPCTDTQYF
J: TRBJ2-1; D: .; V: TRBV6-2/TRBV6-3; size: many; DNA: TGTGCCAGCAGAACTCGGAGCTCCTACAATGAGCAGTTCTTC; CDR3: CASRTRSSYNEQFF
J: TRBJ2-1; D: .; V: TRBV6-6; size: .; DNA: TGTGCCAGCAGTTACTCGACAGGCTACAATGAGCAGTTCTTC; CDR3: CASSYSTGYNEQFF
J: TRBJ2-2; D: TRBD1; V: TRBV4-2; size: few; DNA: TGTGCCAGCAGCCAGGGGGACAGGGACACCGGGGAGCTGTTTTTT; CDR3: CASSQGDRDTGELFF
J: TRBJ1-1; D: TRBD1; V: TRBV20-1; size: many; DNA: TGCAGGCCAGTTGGACAGGCCGAAGCTTTCTTT; CDR3: CRPVGQAEAFF
J: TRBJ1-1; D: .; V: TRBV5-4; size: few; DNA: TGTGCCAGCAGCTTGATGGGAGAAGCTTTCTTT; CDR3: CASSLMGEAFF
J: TRBJ2-3; D: .; V: TRBV7-2; size: few; DNA: TGTGCCAGCAGACGTTGGCCCGCGGGGGCGACGGGCACAGATACGCAGTATTTT; CDR3: CASRRWPAGATGTDTQYF
J: TRBJ1-2; D: .; V: TRBV30; size: .; DNA: TGTGCCTGGAGTGTACAAATGGGATCCTATGGCTACACCTTC; CDR3: CAWSVQMGSYGYTF
J: TRBJ2-3; D: .; V: TRBV29-1; size: many; DNA: TGCAGCGTTGAAACCCATTATCCGGTTCAGGGGCTCTCCACAGATACGCAGTATTTT; CDR3: CSVETHYPVQGLSTDTQYF
J: TRBJ2-6; D: .; V: TRBV28; size: many; DNA: TGTGCCAGCAGTTTAAACCGGGAGGGGGCAGGCGGGGCCAACGTCCTGACTTTC; CDR3: CASSLNREGAGGANVLTF
J: TRBJ2-5; D: TRBD2; V: TRBV9; size: few; DNA: TGTGCCAGCAGCGTAGCTCGGTTTTATCCCCTGCTGCCTGGACTAGCGGGGGGCCCAGAGACCCAGTACTTC; CDR3: CASSVARFYPLLPGLAGGPETQYF
J: TRBJ2-7; D: .; V: TRBV18; size: many; DNA: TGTGCCAGCTCACGGCTACAGGATGGGGGCGAGCAGTACTTC; CDR3: CASSRLQDGGEQYF
J: TRBJ1-1; D: TRBD1; V: TRBV6-1; size: many; DNA: TGTGCCAGCGTCACGGGACAGTCGAACACTGAAGCTTTCTTT; CDR3: CASVTGQSNTEAFF
J: TRBJ2-3; D: TRBD2; V: TRBV5-4; size: many; DNA: TGTGCCAGCAGCCCGCTTAGCGGGAGCACAGATACGCAGTATTTT; CDR3: CASSPLSGSTDTQYF
J: TRBJ1-2; D: .; V: TRBV7-9; size: many; DNA: TGTGCCAGCAGCTCAACGACTTTCTGGGCGGGGGGCTACACCTTC; CDR3: CASSSTTFWAGGYTF
J: TRBJ2-5; D: .; V: TRBV2; size: few; DNA: TGTGCCAGCGGGGGAAACGGGGGAGAGACCCAGTACTTC; CDR3: CASGGNGGETQYF
J: TRBJ1-5; D: TRBD1; V: TRBV7-8; size: many; DNA: TGTGCCAGCAGCACAAGGACAGGGATTCAGCCCCAGCATTTT; CDR3: CASSTRTGIQPQHF
J: TRBJ1-2; D: .; V: TRBV20-1; size: .; DNA: TGCAGTGCTAGCATTGTCGCTGGCTACACCTTC; CDR3: CSASIVAGYTF
J: TRBJ1-2; D: TRBD1; V: TRBV20-1; size: many; DNA: TGCAGTGCTAGAGAAACACCGGGACAGGGCCTCCGCGGCTACACCTTC; CDR3: CSARETPGQGLRGYTF
J: TRBJ2-7; D: TRBD1; V: TRBV20-1; size: .; DNA: TGCAGTGCTAGAGCTACACGGACAGGCAGCTCCTACGAGCAGTACTTC; CDR3: CSARATRTGSSYEQYF
J: TRBJ2-3; D: TRBD1; V: TRBV7-2; size: many; DNA: TGTGCCAGCAGCCGACAGGGGGCGTTAGATACGCAGTATTTT; CDR3: CASSRQGALDTQYF
J: TRBJ2-7; D: .; V: TRBV5-6; size: many; DNA: TGTGCCAGCAGCCCCGGCGGGCAGAGGGTGCAGTACTTC; CDR3: CASSPGGQRVQYF
J: TRBJ1-4; D: .; V: TRBV29-1; size: many; DNA: TGCAGCGTTGAAGCGGGCGGAAGAGGCGAAAAACTGTTTTTT; CDR3: CSVEAGGRGEKLFF
J: TRBJ2-7; D: .; V: TRBV4-1; size: many; DNA: TGCGCCAGCAGCCAAGACGGTGGAGGGTACGAGCAGTACTTC; CDR3: CASSQDGGGYEQYF
J: TRBJ2-1; D: .; V: TRBV9; size: .; DNA: TGTGCCAGCAGCGTAGGGGACCATGCCACGGAGCAGTTCTTC; CDR3: CASSVGDHATEQFF
J: TRBJ2-1; D: TRBD1; V: TRBV2; size: many; DNA: TGTGCCAGCAGGGTCCCGGGACAGCTGGCTTACAATGAGCAGTTCTTC; CDR3: CASRVPGQLAYNEQFF
J: TRBJ1-6; D: .; V: TRBV5-1; size: many; DNA: TGCGCCAGCAGCACAGTTTATAATTCACCCCTCCACTTT; CDR3: CASSTVYNSPLHF
J: TRBJ2-5; D: TRBD2; V: TRBV20-1; size: many; DNA: TGCAGTGCGGCTGGGGCTACGGGAGGCGAAGAGACCCAGTACTTC; CDR3: CSAAGATGGEETQYF
J: TRBJ1-2; D: .; V: TRBV12-3/TRBV12-4; size: many; DNA: TGTGCCAGCAGTTTAGGGCGGCGCTATGGCTACACCTTC; CDR3: CASSLGRRYGYTF
J: TRBJ1-6; D: .; V: TRBV7-9; size: many; DNA: TGTGCCAGCAGCATCGGGGTAGGTTCACCCCTCCACTTT; CDR3: CASSIGVGSPLHF
J: TRBJ1-2; D: TRBD1; V: TRBV5-1; size: few; DNA: TGCGCCAGCAGCTCTCGGACAGGCCCTAACTATGGCTACACCTTC; CDR3: CASSSRTGPNYGYTF
J: TRBJ2-4; D: .; V: TRBV7-8; size: few; DNA: TGTGCCAGCAGCTTGGACCCAGCCAAAAACATTCAGTACTTC; CDR3: CASSLDPAKNIQYF
J: TRBJ2-1; D: .; V: TRBV5-1; size: many; DNA: TGCGCCAGCAAGGGGGATTCCTACAATGAGCAGTTCTTC; CDR3: CASKGDSYNEQFF
J: TRBJ2-3; D: .; V: TRBV12-1; size: many; DNA: TGTGTCCAGCCCAGGGGGGCGACAGATACGCAGTATTTT; CDR3: CVQPRGATDTQYF
J: TRBJ2-1; D: .; V: TRBV4-2; size: many; DNA: TGTGCCAGCAGCCGCTCCTTAGGGGGGCCTAGCAATGAGCAGTTCTTC; CDR3: CASSRSLGGPSNEQFF
J: TRBJ2-5; D: .; V: TRBV5-1; size: many; DNA: TGCGCCAGCAGCTTGGGTGGCATGCGGGGCGGAGAGACCCAGTACTTC; CDR3: CASSLGGMRGGETQYF
J: TRBJ2-2; D: .; V: TRBV20-1; size: many; DNA: TGCAGTGCTAGGCGCAGAAACACCGGGGAGCTGTTTTTT; CDR3: CSARRRNTGELFF
J: TRBJ2-3; D: .; V: TRBV20-1; size: many; DNA: TGCAGTGCTACCCCGGGACCTCGCACAGATACGCAGTATTTT; CDR3: CSATPGPRTDTQYF
J: TRBJ2-3; D: .; V: TRBV23-1; size: many; DNA: TGCGCCAGCAGTCGAAGGTCCAGGGCTAGCACAGATACGCAGTATTTT; CDR3: CASSRRSRASTDTQYF
J: TRBJ2-3; D: .; V: TRBV12-3/TRBV12-4; size: many; DNA: TGTGCCAGCACCAGTCGGAAGCAGGGGAGCACAGATACGCAGTATTTT; CDR3: CASTSRKQGSTDTQYF